The 18 T cell receptor beta chains presented below share a single source sample, sequenced in a study of CD8 T cells in Susac syndrome. Reverse transcription used about 0.45 to 1 ug RNA and random hexamers. TCRdb ran MiXCR on the immunoSEQ multiplex PCR reads and lists one entry per CDR3 protein. Found here are about 200,000 distinct CDR3 sequences, roughly 96% of them singletons; the top ten hold 0.093%. The source material was CD4+ T cells from PBMCs. The source is a human donor with multiple sclerosis.

This clonotype appeared a single time. This chain joins TRBV25-1 and TRBJ2-7; TRBD2 might be the D (6 bases). In germline, CDR1 is MGHDK, CDR2 SYGVNS. V lost 2 bases, J lost 2 bases, and 13 bases lay in between. There are 15 residues in the CDR3. The CDR3 DNA reads TGTGCCAGCAGTGAACAGAGCGGGCCCACCTACGAGCAGTACTTC. Encoded protein: CASSEQSGPTYEQYF.

The rearrangement joins TRBV19 to TRBJ2-7; 7 nucleotides match TRBD2. The CDR3 loop spans 13 amino acids. CDR1 is LNHDA and CDR2 is SQIVND in the germline V gene (reference sequence). V dropped 6 bases and J dropped 1; count of bases not matched to a gene: 3. The CDR3 bases are TGTGCCAGTAGCGGGAGGTGGTCCTACGAGCAGTACTTC. This encodes CASSGRWSYEQYF.

The genes are TRBV11-2 and TRBJ2-5; no reliable D call. With 2 bases removed from V and 6 bases from J, the gap between germline ends came to 7 bases. CDR3 length: 12 residues. From germline, CDR1 is SGHAT and CDR2 FQNNGV. The CDR3: CASSLLRQTQYF. DNA for the CDR3: TGTGCCAGCAGCTTACTGCGGCAGACCCAGTACTTC.

The chain carries TRBV7-9 and TRBJ2-7; D ambiguous. This CDR3 has 12 amino acids. Trimming took off 1 base at V and 5 bases at J, with 6 bases between the two ends. Germline CDR1 reads SEHNR; CDR2 reads FQNEAQ (reference sequence). The DNA of the CDR3 is TGTGCCAGCAGCTTAGACTGGCACGAGCAGTACTTC. It yields the protein CASSLDWHEQYF.

This chain uses TRBV7-3 with TRBJ2-6, with unresolved D. Germline loops: CDR1 SGHTA, CDR2 FQGTGA. The CDR3 consists of 15 residues. Trimming removed 5 bases at V and 3 bases at J, with 11 bases between. As DNA, the CDR3 is TGTGCCAGCAGCCGAACAGTAGATGGGGCCAACGTCCTGACTTTC. It translates to CASSRTVDGANVLTF.

This clonotype was picked up one time. V gene TRBV7-8 combines with J gene TRBJ1-5, with D possibly TRBD1 on 5 matching bases. V dropped 5 bases and J dropped 7 bases, with 24 bases sitting between them. This CDR3 comprises 17 residues. CDR1 and CDR2 from the germline V gene are SGHVS and FQNEAQ. CDR3 coding DNA: TGTGCCAGCAGCCCTGCTCGGTTAGCCGTGGCAGGGCAGCCCCAGCATTTT. This codes for CASSPARLAVAGQPQHF.

This clonotype is a singleton in its sample. CDR3 loop: CATSRDPAGADTQYF. The CDR3 bases are TGTGCCACCAGCAGAGATCCAGCGGGGGCGGATACGCAGTATTTT. The genes are TRBV15 and TRBJ2-3; 8 nucleotides line up with TRBD2. The trim removed 0 bases at V and 6 bases at J, leaving 5 bases unmatched. Germline assignment: CDR1 LNHNV and CDR2 YYDKDF (reference sequence). The CDR3 sequence is 15 residues long.

This chain connects TRBV20-1 to TRBJ2-1, with D possibly matching TRBD2 (5 bases). Trimming left V 6 bases short and J 5 bases short, with 14 bases between. CDR1 is DFQATT, CDR2 SNEGSKA, per germline (reference sequence). This CDR3 has 13 residues. CDR3 in amino acids: CSAPRLFNNEQFF. The CDR3 coding sequence is TGCAGTGCACCGAGACTATTCAACAATGAGCAGTTCTTC.

The V call is TRBV18, the J call TRBJ2-1, with D unclear. CDR3 size: 13 residues. CDR1 is KGHSH, CDR2 LQKENI, per germline. V was pared by 3 bases and J by 5 bases, with 8 bases between. The CDR3 nucleotides are TGTGCCAGCTCACCCCTTAGGGACAATGAGCAGTTCTTC. Its protein is CASSPLRDNEQFF.

This chain connects TRBV20-1 to TRBJ2-1; 9 bases align to TRBD2. This CDR3 region has 16 residues. V lost 3 bases, J lost 5 bases, and 11 bases stayed unmatched. Germline CDR1 and CDR2: DFQATT and SNEGSKA (reference sequence). The CDR3, as DNA: TGCAGTGCTAGTCTCCTCCTTTGGACTAGCGACAATGAGCAGTTCTTC. It yields the protein CSASLLLWTSDNEQFF.

The V call is TRBV5-1, the J call TRBJ1-1; 10 bases agree with TRBD1. Germline V CDR1 and CDR2: SGHRS, YFSETQ. The CDR3 runs to 13 residues. J was trimmed by 7 bases and V by 4 bases; bases with no gene match: 4. The CDR3 here is CASSPGQGNEAFF. CDR3 DNA: TGCGCCAGCAGCCCGGGACAGGGGAATGAAGCTTTCTTT.

The chain has TRBV4-1 and TRBJ2-1; TRBD2 agrees at 13 bases. Trimming removed 6 bases from V and 6 bases from J; junction bases left unmatched: 5. CDR3 length: 15 amino acids. CDR1 is MGHRA, CDR2 YSYEKL, per germline. CDR3 nucleotide sequence: TGCGCCAGCAGGACGGGACTAGCGGGAAGCAATGAGCAGTTCTTC. As protein: CASRTGLAGSNEQFF.

The chain joins TRBV20-1 to TRBJ2-7; D unclear. CDR1 is DFQATT and CDR2 is SNEGSKA in the germline V gene (reference sequence). V was shortened by 1 base and J by 0 bases, with 16 bases between the two germline ends. The CDR3 loop spans 16 amino acids. CDR3 coding DNA: TGCAGTGCTAGAGGGTTGGGAAAACTGAACTCCTACGAGCAGTACTTC. Its protein product is CSARGLGKLNSYEQYF.

The rearrangement uses TRBV5-1 and TRBJ2-6; 7 nucleotides match TRBD1. Germline CDR1 reads SGHRS; CDR2 reads YFSETQ. The CDR3 loop spans 16 amino acids. J gave up 2 bases and V 4 bases, and 6 bases lay outside the gene matches. In DNA form, the CDR3 reads TGCGCCAGCAGCCTACTTCAGGGGGCTGGGGCCAACGTCCTGACTTTC. Translated: CASSLLQGAGANVLTF.

The chain combines TRBV24-1 with TRBJ1-1; D ambiguous. Per germline, CDR1 KGHDR and CDR2 SFDVKD. CDR3 length equals 12 residues. V gave up 1 base and J gave up 8 bases, with 7 bases separating them. The CDR3 DNA sequence: TGTGCCACCAGTGATTTTGGACTCGAAGCTTTCTTT. Protein: CATSDFGLEAFF.

The chain recombines TRBV7-9 with TRBJ2-2; D is undetermined. This CDR3 is 14 amino acids long. Trimming pared 5 bases from V and 5 bases from J, leaving 12 bases between. Germline V gene lookup returns CDR1 SEHNR and CDR2 FQNEAQ (reference sequence). In nucleotides, the CDR3 is TGTGCCAGCAGCCCTGGGGAATTGACCGGGGAGCTGTTTTTT. As protein: CASSPGELTGELFF.

V usage is TRBV9 and J usage is TRBJ2-3; perhaps TRBD1 as D (6 bases). Per the germline V gene, CDR1 is SGDLS and CDR2 is YYNGEE. This CDR3 is 16 amino acids long. Trimming pared 0 bases from V and 1 base from J, leaving 12 bases between. CDR3 region: CASSVGTAVGTDTQYF. CDR3 DNA: TGTGCCAGCAGCGTAGGGACAGCAGTCGGCACAGATACGCAGTATTTT.

On this clonotype itself: One end of the junction is discordant with germline, which a read error may explain. V gene TRBV4-1 combines with J gene TRBJ2-1; D ambiguous. This CDR3 region has 13 residues. Germline CDR1 MGHRA, CDR2 YSYEKL. CDR3 nucleotide sequence: TGCGCCAGCAGCCAAGATTCACGGGCAGCCACGCGGTTC. Amino acids: CASSQDSRAATRF.